This passage covers 13 T cell receptor beta chains from one sample sequenced in a study of blood T cell repertoires in COVID-19. Sequencing was performed with immunoSEQ multiplex PCR; in TCRdb, only in-frame clones are kept and a portion is missing. The repertoire consists of some 300,000 clones, with roughly nine tenths occurring once and the leading ten covering about 1.8%. Sequenced material: PBMCs or T cells enriched from blood (not recorded which). The source is a woman aged 40 to 55 who had recovered from COVID-19.

V is TRBV4-1 and J is TRBJ2-3; tentative D call: TRBD1 (5 bases). CDR1 and CDR2 from the germline V gene are MGHRA and YSYEKL. The CDR3 consists of 14 residues. Trimming shortened V by 4 bases and J by 4 bases, and 12 bases separated the two germline ends. CDR3 DNA: TGCGCCAGCAGCCGAATCGACAGTCCAGATACGCAGTATTTT. It yields the protein CASSRIDSPDTQYF.

The chain recombines TRBV25-1 with TRBJ2-5; 11 bases match TRBD2. Germline trimming cut 4 bases from V and 2 bases from J; bases unmatched to any gene: 0. There are 14 residues in the CDR3. Germline V gene sequence: CDR1 MGHDK, CDR2 SYGVNS. The CDR3 here is CASSGLAGQETQYF. The CDR3 nucleotides read TGTGCCAGCAGTGGACTAGCGGGGCAAGAGACCCAGTACTTC. Full variable domain (rest looked up from reference TRBV25-1 and TRBJ2-5): EADIYQTPRYLVIGTGKKITLECSQTMGHDKMYWYQQDPGMELHLIHYSYGVNSTEKGDLSSESTVSRIRTEHFPLTLESARPSHTSQYLCASSGLAGQETQYFGPGTRLLVL.

V and J are TRBV3-1 (or the pseudogene TRBV3-2) and TRBJ1-1; D unclear. CDR1 LGHDT and CDR2 YNNKEL come from the germline V gene (reference sequence). The V and J ends lost 1 base and 2 bases respectively, with 8 bases between them. The CDR3 is made up of 14 amino acids. As DNA, the CDR3 is TGTGCCAGCAGCCAAGGGAGGGCAAACACTGAAGCTTTCTTT. It is translated as CASSQGRANTEAFF.

The J gene is TRBJ2-7, the V gene TRBV5-1, with TRBD1 matching 9 bases. Germline V CDR1 and CDR2: SGHRS, YFSETQ. The CDR3 extends over 14 amino acids. J gave up 6 bases and V 1 base, and 5 bases lay outside the gene matches. This CDR3 reads CASSLREDRGEQYF. The CDR3 nucleotides read TGCGCCAGCAGCTTGCGCGAGGACAGGGGCGAGCAGTACTTC.

The chain carries TRBV7-8 and TRBJ2-1; possible D gene TRBD1, 6 bases. Per germline, CDR1 SGHVS and CDR2 FQNEAQ. The CDR3 is 17 residues long. With 2 bases removed from V and 5 bases from J, the gap between germline ends came to 19 bases. Written as DNA, the CDR3 is TGTGCCAGCAGCTTAAATCTCTTGGGGGCGCCCAACAATGAGCAGTTCTTC. Residues: CASSLNLLGAPNNEQFF. The complete variable domain, with remaining parts taken from reference TRBV7-8 and TRBJ2-1, reads GAGVSQSPRYKVAKRGQDVALRCDPISGHVSLFWYQQALGQGPEFLTYFQNEAQLDKSGLPSDRFFAERPEGSVSTLKIQRTQQEDSAVYLCASSLNLLGAPNNEQFFGPGTRLTVL.

This clone was picked up one time. The chain couples TRBV9 to TRBJ2-1, with 10 bases matching TRBD2. Per the germline V gene, CDR1 is SGDLS and CDR2 is YYNGEE. CDR3 length equals 16 residues. The J segment lost 7 bases and the V segment lost 0 bases, leaving 7 bases of the junction unmatched. This chain's CDR3 is CASSVGLAGVSNEQFF. CDR3 nucleotides: TGTGCCAGCAGCGTAGGGCTAGCGGGAGTGAGTAATGAGCAGTTCTTC.

Comments on this clone: The junction differs from germline at one of its ends, possibly a read error. V and J are TRBV7-7 and TRBJ2-7, with a tentative D call TRBD1 (6 bases). Germline V CDR1 and CDR2: SSHAT, FNYEAQ (reference sequence). This CDR3 has 13 amino acids. The CDR3 bases are TGTGCTAGCAGCTTAGACAGGTCCTACGAGCAGTACTTC. Protein: CASSLDRSYEQYF.

Note on this clone: Distinct nucleotide sequences in the sample also encode this CDR3. V usage is TRBV7-9 and J usage is TRBJ1-5; TRBD1 is a possible D gene (5 bases). CDR1 is SEHNR, CDR2 FQNEAQ, per germline (reference sequence). This CDR3 has 12 residues. The germline V and J ends were trimmed by 5 bases and 4 bases, with 6 bases remaining between them. DNA of the CDR3: TGTGCCAGCAGCCCAGGGAATCAGCCCCAGCATTTT. This encodes CASSPGNQPQHF.

The chain links TRBV6-5 to TRBJ1-6; no reliable D call. CDR1 and CDR2 from the germline V gene are MNHEY and SVGAGI. V shed 2 bases and J shed 7 bases, with 9 bases lying between them. This CDR3 spans 14 amino acids. CDR3 protein: CASSYATGNSPLHF. The CDR3 bases are TGTGCCAGCAGTTACGCCACGGGGAATTCACCCCTCCACTTT.

This sequence joins TRBV27 and TRBJ1-1; a possible D gene is TRBD1 (5 bases). The CDR3 consists of 13 residues. The V end lost 5 bases, the J end lost 4 bases, and 11 bases lay between the germline ends. Looked up from germline, CDR1 is MNHEY and CDR2 is SMNVEV (reference sequence). The CDR3 sequence: CASSQKGVTEAFF. The CDR3 DNA is TGTGCCAGCAGTCAAAAAGGGGTCACTGAAGCTTTCTTT.

This chain links TRBV6-2 or TRBV6-3 with TRBJ1-1; a weak D match, TRBD1 (5 bases). The CDR3 spans 16 residues. CDR1 and CDR2 (germline): MNHEY, SVGEGT. V lost 2 bases and J 0 bases, leaving 13 bases between the germline ends. The CDR3 DNA sequence: TGTGCCAGCAGTTACGGTGGGGACTCCATGAACACTGAAGCTTTCTTT. It encodes CASSYGGDSMNTEAFF.

The chain joins TRBV5-4 to TRBJ2-1, with 12 positions matching TRBD2. CDR1 SGHNT and CDR2 YYREEE come from the germline V gene (reference sequence). Unmatched junction bases numbered 7, after V lost 0 bases and J lost 9 bases. The CDR3 has 16 residues. This CDR3 reads CASSLESLAGGPEQFF. CDR3 coding DNA: TGTGCCAGCAGCTTGGAGTCCCTAGCGGGAGGGCCTGAGCAGTTCTTC.

This clone was seen only a few times. The chain is built from TRBV27 and TRBJ1-2, with TRBD1 matching over 7 bases. The CDR3 is 14 residues long. The V gene's germline CDR1 is MNHEY and CDR2 SMNVEV (reference sequence). Germline trimming cut 10 bases from V and 1 base from J; bases unmatched to any gene: 9. The CDR3 DNA reads TGTGCCACTGCGGACAGGTGGAATAACTATGGCTACACCTTC. Amino acid sequence: CATADRWNNYGYTF.